This record concerns one TCR beta chain sequence. V lost 3 bases and J lost 8; bases outside the gene matches: 6. The CDR3 spans 13 residues. Germline values: CDR1 SGHNT, CDR2 YYREEE (reference sequence). This specimen belongs to a study of blood T cell repertoires in COVID-19. About the study: The cDNA or gDNA used as material had been derived from T cells, B-cell-depleted T cells, or PBMCs.

Clones were read by immunoSEQ multiplex PCR, and TCRdb kept only the in-frame ones, dropping some. This table holds approximately 230,000 clones, over 70% found once. This clonotype was obtained from an older man with acute or convalescent COVID-19. The specimen was peripheral blood. The chain is built from TRBV5-4 and TRBJ2-7; the match to TRBD2 covers 9 bases. The CDR3 DNA follows: TGTGCCAGCAGCTCAACCGGGACTAGCCAGCAGTACTTC. It translates to CASSSTGTSQQYF.